The source of this TCR beta chain is a study of blood T cell repertoires in COVID-19. Sequenced by immunoSEQ multiplex PCR; TCRdb stores in-frame clones only, minus some. The repertoire holds around 260,000 clones, roughly 90% seen once, with over 4% in the top ten. The specimen sequenced was peripheral blood. The clonotype comes from a man between 60 and 75 years old who had recovered from COVID-19.

Here the CDR3 DNA reads TGTGCCAGCAGCTTAGCCCCGGGGGGGGACAGAATCCCCAATGAGCAGTTCTTC. This sequence encodes CASSLAPGGDRIPNEQFF. The chain couples TRBV7-6 to TRBJ2-1, with D possibly TRBD2 on 8 matching bases. Trimming shortened V by 0 bases and J by 6 bases, and 21 bases separated the two germline ends. This CDR3 comprises 18 residues. Germline V gene lookup returns CDR1 SGHVS and CDR2 FNYEAQ.